This T cell receptor beta chain was sequenced in a study of cytomegalovirus exposure and HLA in healthy donors. Turning to the study itself: A previous analysis identified 95 million to 120 million unique TCR beta sequences derived from about 180 million T cells. Overall study findings and caveats: Most TCRs appeared rarely, but some public TCRs recurred in many donors. The study listed approximately 170 cytomegalovirus-associated TCR beta chains. Some V segments, including TRBV6-2 and TRBV6-3, were excluded as indistinguishable.

It was with 60 Vbeta and 13 Jbeta primers that the PCR ran. Profiled with immunoSEQ multiplex PCR; TCRdb holds only in-frame clones, not every one. The sample features about 88,000 clones, with 5.5% in its top ten. On this clone: The antigen is unknown.

This CDR3 spans 15 amino acids. Per the germline V gene, CDR1 is SGHRS and CDR2 is YFSETQ. Trimming stripped 1 base from V and 5 bases from J, with 13 bases between. The rearrangement uses TRBV5-1 and TRBJ1-5, with no clear D. This TCR was sampled from a girl aged 5-17 years in good health and CMV-seropositive. Sequencing was carried out using PBMCs. The CDR3 sequence: CASSLNPYGDQPQHF. The CDR3 region has the DNA TGCGCCAGCAGCTTGAACCCTTACGGGGATCAGCCCCAGCATTTT.